This is a list of T cell receptor beta chains from one sample in a study of CD8 T cells in ankylosing spondylitis. TCRdb re-called the 5' RACE reads with MiXCR, one entry per CDR3 protein. The repertoire holds approximately 540,000 distinct CDR3 sequences, with 12% as singletons. The sequencing sample was made of blood, either unsorted or a sorted T cell fraction (not recorded which). The receptors derive from a male donor with ankylosing spondylitis. The CDR3 runs from the conserved cysteine through the conserved F or W. A D gene is named only where the DNA matches it firmly. Not all rows give a size; the values are once, few, many and, for expanded clones, a class.

D: TRBD1; size: .; V: TRBV5-1; J: TRBJ2-2; DNA: TGCGCCAGCAGCCCGGGACAGCACACCGGGGAGCTGTTTTTT; CDR3: CASSPGQHTGELFF
D: TRBD2; size: .; V: TRBV16; J: TRBJ2-5; DNA: TGTGCCAGCAGCCAATCGGGAAGACTAGCGGGAGGGCCAGAGACCCAGTACTTC; CDR3: CASSQSGRLAGGPETQYF
D: .; size: .; V: TRBV20-1; J: TRBJ1-1; DNA: TGCAGTGCTCCTCCCTGGGGAGGGAACACTGAAGCTTTCTTT; CDR3: CSAPPWGGNTEAFF
D: .; size: few; V: TRBV12-3/TRBV12-4; J: TRBJ2-1; DNA: TGTGCCAGCAGTCCTCGATCGAACCTGAATGAGCAGTTCTTC; CDR3: CASSPRSNLNEQFF
D: TRBD2; size: .; V: TRBV20-1; J: TRBJ2-3; DNA: TGCAGTGCTGGGGGGGGGAGCGGGACTTACACAGATACGCAGTATTTT; CDR3: CSAGGGSGTYTDTQYF
D: .; size: .; V: TRBV21-1; J: TRBJ2-3; DNA: TGTGCCAGCAGCAAAGTGGAGGACAGGGGGCGCCCAGATACGCAGTATTTT; CDR3: CASSKVEDRGRPDTQYF
D: TRBD1; size: .; V: TRBV20-1; J: TRBJ2-1; DNA: TGCAGTGCTAGGGGACAGGGGGGCTCCTACAATGAGCAGTTCTTC; CDR3: CSARGQGGSYNEQFF
D: TRBD2; size: .; V: TRBV4-2; J: TRBJ2-1; DNA: TGTGCCAGCAGCCAAGATTTGCCCAGCGGGAGGCCACATGAGCAGTTCTTC; CDR3: CASSQDLPSGRPHEQFF
D: .; size: few; V: TRBV11-2; J: TRBJ2-1; DNA: TGTGCCAGCAGCTCCCCCAGAGGTAGGGCTTACAATGAGCAGTTCTTC; CDR3: CASSSPRGRAYNEQFF
D: .; size: .; V: TRBV6-2/TRBV6-3; J: TRBJ1-1; DNA: TGTGCCAGCAGCCGATATCCCGGATCGGGCACTGAAGCTTTCTTT; CDR3: CASSRYPGSGTEAFF
D: .; size: .; V: TRBV5-5; J: TRBJ2-1; DNA: TGTGCCAGCAGCCGGCGGGTCCGAGGGGATGAGCAGTTCTTC; CDR3: CASSRRVRGDEQFF
D: .; size: few; V: TRBV3-1; J: TRBJ1-5; DNA: TGTGCCAGCAGCCAAGGGTCCTTTCAGCCCCAGCATTTT; CDR3: CASSQGSFQPQHF
D: TRBD1; size: few; V: TRBV5-1; J: TRBJ2-7; DNA: TGCGCCAGCACGTTTCAACAGGGGGCCGAGCAGTACTTC; CDR3: CASTFQQGAEQYF
D: .; size: few; V: TRBV7-8; J: TRBJ2-5; DNA: TGTGCCAGCAGCTTGGGTTCTCTGGCGACCCAGTACTTC; CDR3: CASSLGSLATQYF
D: .; size: few; V: TRBV29-1; J: TRBJ1-2; DNA: TGCAGCGCCGGTCAGGGGCAGGACTATGGCTACACCTTC; CDR3: CSAGQGQDYGYTF
D: .; size: .; V: TRBV20-1; J: TRBJ2-7; DNA: TGCAGTGCTAGAGACGCACAGGGAGGTACGTTGGAGCAGTACTTC; CDR3: CSARDAQGGTLEQYF
D: .; size: few; V: TRBV11-2; J: TRBJ1-1; DNA: TGTGCCAGCAGAGAGAGTGGCGCGCGGAACACTGAAGCTTTCTTT; CDR3: CASRESGARNTEAFF
D: .; size: .; V: TRBV18; J: TRBJ1-4; DNA: TGTGCCAGCTCACCTCAGGGAGGAGGTGAAAAACTGTTTTTT; CDR3: CASSPQGGGEKLFF
D: .; size: many; V: TRBV7-2; J: TRBJ1-1; DNA: TGTGCCAGCAGCTCTCTTGTGGGGGCAAACACTGAAGCTTTCTTT; CDR3: CASSSLVGANTEAFF
D: .; size: few; V: TRBV30; J: TRBJ2-3; DNA: TGTGCCTGGACCTGGGGGTTACGAACAGATACGCAGTATTTT; CDR3: CAWTWGLRTDTQYF
D: .; size: .; V: TRBV4-1; J: TRBJ2-4; DNA: TGCGCCAGCAGCCAAGCCGGGTCCCAGAACATTCAGTACTTC; CDR3: CASSQAGSQNIQYF
D: .; size: few; V: TRBV20-1; J: TRBJ1-2; DNA: TGCGGCAAACAGGGTACCTATGGCTACACCTTC; CDR3: CGKQGTYGYTF
D: .; size: few; V: TRBV5-1; J: TRBJ2-1; DNA: TGCGCCAGCAGCTACCTCCGGGACCACTACAATGAGCAGTTCTTC; CDR3: CASSYLRDHYNEQFF
D: TRBD2; size: .; V: TRBV12-3/TRBV12-4; J: TRBJ2-3; DNA: TGTGCCAGCAGGTTAGCGGGGACTTCTCGGGAGCAGTATTTT; CDR3: CASRLAGTSREQYF
D: .; size: .; V: TRBV7-9; J: TRBJ1-1; DNA: TGTGCCAGCAGAACCGGCATGGACACTGAAGCTTTCTTT; CDR3: CASRTGMDTEAFF
D: .; size: .; V: TRBV20-1; J: TRBJ2-3; DNA: TGCAGTGCTAGTAAACAGGGGGGGCCCACAGATACGCAGTATTTT; CDR3: CSASKQGGPTDTQYF
D: TRBD1; size: .; V: TRBV20-1; J: TRBJ1-1; DNA: TGCAGTGCTAGACCCGGGACAGGGGACTTAGGGACTGAAGCTTTCTTT; CDR3: CSARPGTGDLGTEAFF
D: .; size: many; V: TRBV10-3; J: TRBJ2-1; DNA: TGTGCCATCAGTGGTCAGGGCTTCCACAATGAGCAGTTCTTC; CDR3: CAISGQGFHNEQFF
D: .; size: few; V: TRBV20-1; J: TRBJ1-2; DNA: TGCAGTGCTAGAGATCCTCGACAGTTTGGCCCGTATGGCTACACCTTC; CDR3: CSARDPRQFGPYGYTF
D: TRBD2; size: many; V: TRBV5-1; J: TRBJ2-1; DNA: TGCGCCAGCAGCTTGCCGCTAGCGGAGGGAACTGAGCAGTTCTTC; CDR3: CASSLPLAEGTEQFF
D: .; size: few; V: TRBV29-1; J: TRBJ1-1; DNA: TGCAGCGTTGGGTACAGGGCCTCAAGAGCTTTCTTT; CDR3: CSVGYRASRAFF
D: TRBD1; size: .; V: TRBV12-3/TRBV12-4; J: TRBJ1-2; DNA: TGTGCCAGCAGGCCCGACAGGGCCACTAACTATGGCTACACCTTC; CDR3: CASRPDRATNYGYTF
D: .; size: few; V: TRBV2; J: TRBJ2-6; DNA: TGTGCCTCGCACGGGTCTGGGGCCAACGTCCTGACTTTC; CDR3: CASHGSGANVLTF
D: TRBD1; size: .; V: TRBV20-1; J: TRBJ2-7; DNA: TGCTGCGCTCGCCCCCAGGACAGGGGGCGATTCGACCACGAGCAGTACTTC; CDR3: CCARPQDRGRFDHEQYF
D: .; size: many; V: TRBV24-1; J: TRBJ2-5; DNA: TGTGCCACCGGAACTAGCACCCCGGAGACCCAGTACTTC; CDR3: CATGTSTPETQYF
D: TRBD2; size: .; V: TRBV18; J: TRBJ2-7; DNA: TGTGCCAGCTCACCGGTCCTAGCGGGGGGGGCCTACGAGCAGTACTTC; CDR3: CASSPVLAGGAYEQYF
D: TRBD2; size: .; V: TRBV29-1; J: TRBJ2-1; DNA: TGCAGCTCCCGACTAGCGGGAGGGGGAGGTGAGCAGTTCTTC; CDR3: CSSRLAGGGGEQFF
D: TRBD1; size: many; V: TRBV29-1; J: TRBJ2-3; DNA: TGCAGCGTTGAAGGCCGGCAGGGGGTGCAGTATTTT; CDR3: CSVEGRQGVQYF
D: .; size: .; V: TRBV18; J: TRBJ2-3; DNA: TGTGCCAGCTCACCACTTAGCAGGCTCCGCACAGATACGCAGTATTTT; CDR3: CASSPLSRLRTDTQYF
D: .; size: few; V: TRBV11-3; J: TRBJ2-3; DNA: TGTGCCAGCAGTCCATTAAGCGGGCTGCCCCCGTATTTT; CDR3: CASSPLSGLPPYF
D: .; size: many; V: TRBV25-1; J: TRBJ2-2; DNA: TGTGCCAGCAGTGGAATCTACACCGGGGACCCCGGGGAGCTGTTTTTT; CDR3: CASSGIYTGDPGELFF
D: TRBD2; size: few; V: TRBV29-1; J: TRBJ2-1; DNA: TGCAGCGGCGCGGGGGGGCAACATGAGCAGTTCTTC; CDR3: CSGAGGQHEQFF
D: .; size: .; V: TRBV19; J: TRBJ1-1; DNA: TGTGCCAGTAGTATTAGCTTGAACACTGAAGCTTTCTTT; CDR3: CASSISLNTEAFF
D: .; size: few; V: TRBV12-3/TRBV12-4; J: TRBJ1-2; DNA: TGTGCCAGCAGTTTCCCCGACGGAGGAATGAGGTATTATGGCTACACCTTC; CDR3: CASSFPDGGMRYYGYTF
D: TRBD2; size: few; V: TRBV4-1; J: TRBJ2-1; DNA: TGCGCCAGCAGCCAAAGGGGCAGCGGGAGGGAGGATGAGCAGTTCTTC; CDR3: CASSQRGSGREDEQFF
D: .; size: many; V: TRBV12-3/TRBV12-4; J: TRBJ2-7; DNA: TGTGCCAGCAGTTACCAGGGGGGTTCCTACGAGCAGTACTTC; CDR3: CASSYQGGSYEQYF
D: .; size: .; V: TRBV15; J: TRBJ2-1; DNA: TGTGCCACCAGCGGGAGTCGACCGCTAGCCGGGAATGAGCAGTTCTTC; CDR3: CATSGSRPLAGNEQFF
D: .; size: .; V: TRBV27; J: TRBJ1-1; DNA: TGTGCCACCCAGCGGCAGGGGTACACTGAAGCTTTCTTT; CDR3: CATQRQGYTEAFF
D: .; size: .; V: TRBV6-5; J: TRBJ2-3; DNA: TGTGCCAGCAGTTACTCGACTTGGGAAGATACGCAGTATTTT; CDR3: CASSYSTWEDTQYF
D: TRBD1; size: .; V: TRBV20-1; J: TRBJ2-3; DNA: TGCAGTGCTAGGGGACAGGGGGCTGCAGATACGCAGTATTTT; CDR3: CSARGQGAADTQYF
D: .; size: .; V: TRBV29-1; J: TRBJ2-3; DNA: TGCAGCTCCCAAGAATTTGCAGATACGCAGTATTTT; CDR3: CSSQEFADTQYF
D: .; size: many; V: TRBV9; J: TRBJ1-6; DNA: TGTGCCAGCAGCACTCCGGGGTCACCCCTCCACTTT; CDR3: CASSTPGSPLHF
D: TRBD2; size: .; V: TRBV11-2; J: TRBJ2-1; DNA: TGTGCCAGCACCCAAACTAGCGGGAGCAATGAGCAGTTCTTC; CDR3: CASTQTSGSNEQFF
D: TRBD1; size: .; V: TRBV10-3; J: TRBJ1-3; DNA: TGTGCCATCAGTGACCCTCAACAGGGGGTGGCTGGAAACACCATATATTTT; CDR3: CAISDPQQGVAGNTIYF
D: .; size: .; V: TRBV14; J: TRBJ2-5; DNA: TGTGCCAGCAGCACCGGACGGGAAGGTTGGCAAGAGACCCAGTACTTC; CDR3: CASSTGREGWQETQYF
D: .; size: .; V: TRBV3-1; J: TRBJ1-2; DNA: TGTGCCAGCAGCCAAGGTTTAGCAGGGTCTTATGGCTACACCTTC; CDR3: CASSQGLAGSYGYTF
D: .; size: .; V: TRBV6-5; J: TRBJ1-1; DNA: TGTGCCAGCAGGTTACAGGGTGGGGACACTGAAGCTTTCTTT; CDR3: CASRLQGGDTEAFF